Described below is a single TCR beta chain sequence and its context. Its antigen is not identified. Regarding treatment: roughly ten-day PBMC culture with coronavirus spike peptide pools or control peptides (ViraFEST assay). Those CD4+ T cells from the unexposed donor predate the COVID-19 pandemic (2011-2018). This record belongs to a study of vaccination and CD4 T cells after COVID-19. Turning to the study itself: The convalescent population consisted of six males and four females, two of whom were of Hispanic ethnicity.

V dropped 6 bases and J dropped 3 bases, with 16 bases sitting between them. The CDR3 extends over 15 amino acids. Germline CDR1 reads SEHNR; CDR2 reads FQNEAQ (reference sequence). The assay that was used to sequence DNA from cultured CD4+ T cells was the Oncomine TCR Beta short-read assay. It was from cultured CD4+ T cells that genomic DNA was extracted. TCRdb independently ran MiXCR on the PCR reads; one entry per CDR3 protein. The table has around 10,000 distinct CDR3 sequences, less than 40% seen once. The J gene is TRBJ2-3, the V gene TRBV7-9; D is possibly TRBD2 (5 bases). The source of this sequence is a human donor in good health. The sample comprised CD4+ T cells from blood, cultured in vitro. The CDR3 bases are TGTGCCAGCAGTGCAGAGAGACTACGAACAGATACGCAGTATTTT. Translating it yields CASSAERLRTDTQYF.